A selection of T cell receptor beta chains follows, all from one sample in a study of OX40 agonist ivuxolimab in advanced cancers. Some clones are missing from TCRdb's copy, which holds only in-frame ones; the method was immunoSEQ multiplex PCR. The table includes roughly 50,000 clones, about 82% detected once. Specimen: CD4+ or CD8+ T cells sorted from blood, collected in a trial of the OX40 agonist ivuxolimab. These receptors all come from an adult with an advanced solid tumor such as melanoma, head and neck, liver or kidney cancer. Each CDR3 is given without its conserved first and last residue. Fields, in order: J gene, V gene, D gene, CDR3 protein. The D gene is left open where the match is weak.

TRBJ2-5,TRBV7-2,NA,ASSARAPQETQY
TRBJ2-1,TRBV15,TRBD2,ATSRPLAGAEGNEQF
TRBJ2-7,TRBV10-3,NA,AISVGQGGYEQY
TRBJ1-4,TRBV23-1,NA,ASSPQKLF
TRBJ2-5,TRBV5-1,NA,ASGGGLGETQY
TRBJ2-1,TRBV6-4,NA,ASSVEGRNEQF
TRBJ2-1,TRBV11-2,NA,ASSSLKDYPRYNEQF
TRBJ2-5,TRBV7-8,TRBD2,ASSSPVGLAGGRYQETQY
TRBJ1-3,TRBV9,NA,ASSVRPREISGNTIY
TRBJ1-6,TRBV18,TRBD1,ASSPGQGDSPLH
TRBJ2-6,TRBV19,TRBD1,ASSTPDRVRSGANVLT
TRBJ1-2,TRBV19,NA,ASRSLGRPAGYGYT
TRBJ1-1,TRBV7-9,NA,ASSLGQVNTEAF
TRBJ1-6,TRBV18,NA,ASSPGTPNSPLH
TRBJ2-2,TRBV5-5,NA,ASSLPGANTGELF
TRBJ2-7,TRBV4-2,NA,ASSQELLVSEQY
TRBJ1-5,TRBV20-1,NA,SARRGEAQH
TRBJ2-3,TRBV19,NA,ASSIDRGGDTQY
TRBJ2-7,TRBV2,TRBD2,ASSLGLAGGYEQY
TRBJ2-6,TRBV5-1,NA,ASSLEGSGANVLT
TRBJ2-3,TRBV5-1,NA,ASSSSAGRSPDTQY
TRBJ1-6,TRBV2,NA,ASGWGLDSPLH
TRBJ1-5,TRBV7-9,NA,ASSLTADQPQH
TRBJ1-1,TRBV5-8,NA,ASSGIWGLNTEAF
TRBJ1-2,TRBV7-2,TRBD1,ASSLINRGQGYT
TRBJ2-4,TRBV2,TRBD1,ASSDPGTGGEDIQY
TRBJ2-6,TRBV27,NA,ASSFRGTGANVLT
TRBJ2-7,TRBV5-1,TRBD2,ASTMGLAGGSYEQY
TRBJ2-7,TRBV5-1,NA,ASSLVSGIVYEQY
TRBJ1-1,TRBV29-1,NA,SVVDPDRTEAF
TRBJ1-5,TRBV19,TRBD1,ASSFRQGINQPQH
TRBJ2-6,TRBV4-1,NA,ASSQDSSGANVLT
TRBJ1-6,TRBV6-5,TRBD1,ASSSLDRGRSPLH
TRBJ1-2,TRBV2,NA,ASSDRPRYGYT
TRBJ2-7,TRBV7-9,TRBD1,ASSPPPGQRTYEQY
TRBJ2-5,TRBV7-8,NA,ASSLGRRGRLGETQY
TRBJ2-7,TRBV5-1,NA,ASSLGRRGRQVSPEQY
TRBJ2-6,TRBV2,NA,ASSRDSSSGANVLT
TRBJ2-1,TRBV7-9,TRBD2,ASSRNIAGGRYNEQF
TRBJ1-2,TRBV5-4,TRBD1,ASSFSRQGDYGYT
TRBJ2-6,TRBV7-6,NA,ASSQNRAGANVLT
TRBJ2-7,TRBV7-8,NA,ASSSRTGPEQY
TRBJ2-1,TRBV4-1,NA,ASSVRDSGSYNEQF
TRBJ2-3,TRBV28,NA,ATGRGSTDTQY
TRBJ2-2,TRBV18,NA,ASTQGGTGELF
TRBJ1-1,TRBV19,TRBD1,ASTDRGGSEAF